These 25 T cell receptor beta chains came from one sample sequenced in a study of blood T cell repertoires in COVID-19 (dated by TCRdb to about 2020). The library was produced with the immunoSEQ multiplex PCR assay. The table comes from immuneACCESS by way of TCRdb, which keeps in-frame sequences with V and J called. Part of the clones is missing from these tables; in studies checked, under half for an unresolved V gene and the rest for unknown reasons. The sample table holds around 200,000 clones, of which approximately 85% were seen once. The ten largest clones represent 2.5% to 3.5% of the sample. The sequenced sample consisted of peripheral blood. Receptors originate from a man aged 55 to 70 with acute or convalescent COVID-19.

This clone was found a few times. V is TRBV6-4 and J is TRBJ1-5, with no clear D. The V gene's germline CDR1 is MRHNA and CDR2 SNTAGT. V dropped 7 bases and J dropped 2 bases, with 6 bases sitting between them. The CDR3 consists of 12 residues. The CDR3 loop reads CASKEGNQPQHF. CDR3 sequence (DNA): TGTGCCAGCAAAGAGGGCAATCAGCCCCAGCATTTT.

The chain has TRBV3-1 (or the pseudogene TRBV3-2) and TRBJ2-1; a weak D match, TRBD2 (6 bases). Germline lookup yields CDR1 LGHDT and CDR2 YNNKEL (reference sequence). Trimming pared 3 bases from V and 6 bases from J, leaving 9 bases between. This CDR3 has 13 amino acids. CDR3 DNA: TGTGCCAGCAGCCATAACGGGGGCAATGAGCAGTTCTTC. Translation gives CASSHNGGNEQFF.

V gene TRBV2 combines with J gene TRBJ2-5, with D possibly TRBD2 on 6 matching bases. Looked up from germline, CDR1 is SNHLY and CDR2 is FYNNEI. This CDR3 spans 16 amino acids. The ends were cut back, 0 bases at V and 5 bases at J, with 16 bases in the middle. Written as DNA, the CDR3 is TGTGCCAGCAGTGAAGCTAGCGGTGTGAACGGGGAGACCCAGTACTTC. Residues: CASSEASGVNGETQYF.

The chain links TRBV3-1 (or the pseudogene TRBV3-2) to TRBJ2-7; TRBD1 is a possible D gene (6 bases). V was shortened by 0 bases and J by 2 bases, with 8 bases between the two germline ends. Germline V lookup: CDR1 LGHDT, CDR2 YNNKEL (reference sequence). The CDR3 covers 14 residues. The DNA of the CDR3 is TGTGCCAGCAGCCAAGATGGGACACCCTACGAGCAGTACTTC. Translated: CASSQDGTPYEQYF.

The rearrangement uses TRBV2 and TRBJ2-1, with D perhaps TRBD2 (6 bases). Germline CDR1 SNHLY, CDR2 FYNNEI. The CDR3 runs 15 residues. With 3 bases removed from V and 4 bases from J, the gap between germline ends came to 13 bases. The CDR3 nucleotides are TGTGCCAGCAGTGAGCAGGAGGGTTCTTACAATGAGCAGTTCTTC. It translates to CASSEQEGSYNEQFF.

This chain joins TRBV19 and TRBJ2-5; 7 bases map to TRBD1. The CDR3 has 13 amino acids. Germline V gives CDR1 LNHDA, CDR2 SQIVND (reference sequence). V lost 10 bases, J lost 2 bases, and 7 bases stayed unmatched. CDR3 loop: CATGDSYQETQYF. Written as DNA, the CDR3 is TGTGCCACCGGGGACAGCTATCAAGAGACCCAGTACTTC.

This clone was recorded a few times. The chain joins TRBV2 to TRBJ1-6; tentatively, D is TRBD1 (6 bases). This CDR3 comprises 18 residues. Germline CDR1 is SNHLY and CDR2 is FYNNEI. The V end was cut by 0 bases, the J end by 6 bases, with 18 bases between. The CDR3 loop is CASSEAWSGGHLNSPLHF. The CDR3 region has the DNA TGTGCCAGCAGTGAAGCGTGGTCTGGGGGACACCTTAATTCACCCCTCCACTTT.

This clone was seen just once. The V gene is TRBV5-1, the J gene TRBJ2-1, with TRBD2 identical over 9 bases. Germline lookup yields CDR1 SGHRS and CDR2 YFSETQ. The CDR3 totals 16 residues. The ends lost 0 bases at V and 7 bases at J; junction bases unmatched: 8. In nucleotides, the CDR3 is TGCGCCAGCAGCTTGGTGGCGGGAGGGCCCAGGAATGAGCAGTTCTTC. Translating it yields CASSLVAGGPRNEQFF.

The rearrangement links TRBV11-1 to TRBJ1-1; TRBD1 might be the D (5 bases). The CDR3 totals 15 residues. Germline V lookup: CDR1 SGHAT, CDR2 FQDESV (reference sequence). Between the trimmed V and J ends, which lost 1 base and 2 bases, there was a span of 11 bases. The CDR3 DNA reads as TGTGCCAGCAGCTTAGGTTGGAGGGACAACACTGAAGCTTTCTTT. Its protein product is CASSLGWRDNTEAFF.

This CDR3 is CASSQDRGQGLFF. As DNA, the CDR3 is TGTGCCAGCAGCCAAGATAGGGGCCAAGGGCTGTTTTTT. The chain combines TRBV3-1 (or the pseudogene TRBV3-2) with TRBJ1-4; tentatively, D is TRBD1 (5 bases). Germline values: CDR1 LGHDT, CDR2 YNNKEL (reference sequence). Trimming shortened V by 0 bases and J by 14 bases, and 13 bases separated the two germline ends. The CDR3 has 13 residues.

This clone was recorded a few times. The chain carries TRBV7-2 and TRBJ2-2; 9 nucleotides match TRBD1. This CDR3 spans 17 amino acids. Germline V gene data show CDR1 as SGHTA and CDR2 as FQGNSA. V lost 5 bases, J lost 5 bases, and 12 bases stayed unmatched. The CDR3 spells CASSPQGGQGGTGELFF. The CDR3 DNA follows: TGTGCCAGCAGCCCTCAGGGGGGACAGGGCGGGACCGGGGAGCTGTTTTTT.

The chain employs TRBV19 and TRBJ2-7; D perhaps matches TRBD2 (6 bases). Germline CDR1 and CDR2: LNHDA and SQIVND (reference sequence). With 9 bases removed from V and 3 bases from J, the gap between germline ends came to 12 bases. The CDR3 covers 12 residues. The CDR3 DNA follows: TGTGCCAGCACTAGCCGGGACTACGAGCAGTACTTC. Amino acid sequence: CASTSRDYEQYF.

The CDR3 region is CASSLGRDQAGGRSYEQYF. The CDR3 DNA sequence: TGTGCCAGCAGCTTAGGGCGGGATCAGGCGGGCGGAAGGTCCTACGAGCAGTACTTC. The chain recombines TRBV7-2 with TRBJ2-7; D is possibly TRBD2 (6 bases). V was cut by 1 base and J by 1 base, with 23 bases left in between. Germline-derived CDR1 and CDR2 are SGHTA and FQGNSA. This CDR3 has 19 amino acids.

CDR3 coding DNA: TGTGCCAGCAGCCAAGTACAGGGCCCTTACTCCTACGAGCAGTACTTC. The encoded protein is CASSQVQGPYSYEQYF. The V gene is TRBV14, the J gene TRBJ2-7, with D tentatively TRBD1 (6 bases). CDR3 size: 16 residues. Germline assignment: CDR1 SGHDN and CDR2 FVKESK. Trimming took off 1 base at V and 0 bases at J, with 13 bases between the two ends.

V gene TRBV3-1 (or the pseudogene TRBV3-2) combines with J gene TRBJ1-1; perhaps TRBD1 as D (5 bases). The V end was cut by 4 bases, the J end by 6 bases, with 18 bases between. CDR3 length equals 15 residues. Germline V gene lookup returns CDR1 LGHDT and CDR2 YNNKEL (reference sequence). CDR3 in DNA: TGTGCCAGCAGCCGGGGGGATACGGGGAGGGCTGAAGCTTTCTTT. Encoded protein: CASSRGDTGRAEAFF.

The table lists this clone with a count of one. This rearrangement joins TRBV2 to TRBJ1-4, with 8 bases identical to TRBD1. The CDR3 runs 15 residues. V lost 6 bases, J lost 0 bases, and 3 bases stayed unmatched. Germline-derived CDR1 and CDR2 are SNHLY and FYNNEI. This chain's CDR3 is CASRAGGPTNEKLFF. The DNA of the CDR3 is TGTGCCAGCAGAGCAGGGGGCCCAACTAATGAAAAACTGTTTTTT.

This rearrangement joins TRBV28 to TRBJ1-1, with unresolved D. The germline CDR1 and CDR2 sequences are MDHEN and SYDVKM. The length of the CDR3 is 14 residues. Between the trimmed V and J ends, which lost 4 bases and 6 bases, there was a span of 15 bases. CDR3 sequence: CASSSPGRGAEAFF. Written as DNA, the CDR3 is TGTGCCAGCAGTTCCCCGGGCCGCGGGGCTGAAGCTTTCTTT. Filled out from reference TRBV28 and TRBJ1-1, the complete variable domain reads DVKVTQSSRYLVKRTGEKVFLECVQDMDHENMFWYRQDPGLGLRLIYFSYDVKMKEKGDIPEGYSVSREKKERFSLILESASTNQTSMYLCASSSPGRGAEAFFGQGTRLTVV.

This clone has just a few counts. This rearrangement joins TRBV27 to TRBJ1-2; 7 bases are shared with TRBD1. Trimming at V came to 5 bases and at J to 0 bases, leaving 15 bases not matched to a gene. This CDR3 has 18 residues. Germline CDR1 and CDR2: MNHEY and SMNVEV (reference sequence). In nucleotides, the CDR3 is TGTGCCAGCAGTACAATCCGACAGGGTGGTTCCCCTAACTATGGCTACACCTTC. Translated: CASSTIRQGGSPNYGYTF.

The chain recombines TRBV5-8 with TRBJ2-5; no clear D. The CDR3 extends over 11 amino acids. Trimming stripped 5 bases from V and 5 bases from J, with 7 bases between. Germline lookup yields CDR1 SGHTS and CDR2 YDEGEE. The CDR3 reads CASRSIETQYF. CDR3 nucleotides: TGTGCCAGCAGATCCATCGAGACCCAGTACTTC.

The V and J genes are TRBV6-6 and TRBJ1-1; D gene uncertain. CDR1 is MNHNY and CDR2 is SVGAGI in the germline V gene (reference sequence). This CDR3 has 11 amino acids. Trimming stripped 5 bases from V and 8 bases from J, with 9 bases between. CDR3 protein: CASSKTIEAFF. In DNA, the CDR3 is TGTGCCAGCAGTAAAACTATCGAAGCTTTCTTT.

The chain recombines TRBV19 with TRBJ2-3; maybe TRBD1 (5 bases). The CDR3 consists of 12 residues. Germline CDR1 is LNHDA and CDR2 is SQIVND (reference sequence). Trimming removed 3 bases at V and 4 bases at J, with 5 bases between. The CDR3 spells CASSMTADTQYF. CDR3 bases: TGTGCCAGTAGTATGACAGCAGATACGCAGTATTTT.

The chain is built from TRBV11-3 and TRBJ2-5; D perhaps matches TRBD2 (6 bases). V gave up 3 bases and J gave up 5 bases, with 10 bases separating them. This CDR3 has 13 amino acids. Germline V lookup: CDR1 SGHNT, CDR2 YENEEA. The CDR3 DNA reads as TGTGCCAGCAGCTTGGGGGGATTTGAGACCCAGTACTTC. This sequence encodes CASSLGGFETQYF.

This rearrangement joins TRBV18 to TRBJ2-1, with 9 bases fitting TRBD2. V dropped 0 bases and J dropped 6; count of bases not matched to a gene: 3. CDR3 length: 15 amino acids. Germline CDR1 reads KGHSH; CDR2 reads LQKENI. The CDR3 reads CASSPPGLARNEQFF. The CDR3 DNA reads as TGTGCCAGCTCACCACCGGGACTAGCACGCAATGAGCAGTTCTTC.

The rearrangement links TRBV6-6 to TRBJ2-1, with 9 positions matching TRBD1. Trimming cost V 5 bases and J 7 bases; bases outside gene matches: 9. The V gene's germline CDR1 is MNHNY and CDR2 SVGAGI (reference sequence). The CDR3 extends over 15 amino acids. In nucleotides, the CDR3 is TGTGCCAGCAGTGACCGGGACAGGGTGAGGAATGAGCAGTTCTTC. Translating it yields CASSDRDRVRNEQFF.

Only one count was recorded for this clone. This chain uses TRBV9 with TRBJ2-3, with D possibly matching TRBD1 (6 bases). V lost 0 bases to trimming and J lost 3 bases, with 11 bases between them. Germline CDR1 and CDR2: SGDLS and YYNGEE. The CDR3 sequence is 15 residues long. The DNA for the CDR3 is TGTGCCAGCAGCGTAGCCCAGGGGTGGACAGATACGCAGTATTTT. It codes for CASSVAQGWTDTQYF.